The source of this TCR beta chain is a study of shared clonotypes between healthy human individuals. CD45RO negativity and positive selection for CCR7 defined naive CD8 cells, a population that excluded terminally differentiated effector memory CD45RA+ cells. Worth noting for this clone: Antigen: not known.

Study conclusions and caveats: It was the non-shared clonotypes that had lower generation probabilities than clonotypes shared by all four donors.

CDR1 is MGHRA, CDR2 YSYEKL, per germline. The V segment lost 3 bases and the J segment 5 bases; nucleotides outside the gene matches: 8. This CDR3 region has 15 residues. Here immunoSEQ multiplex PCR was the method, and the copy in TCRdb shows in-frame clones only, minus some. The sample lists about 2 million clones, about 95% occurring once. The source is a man aged 18 to 29 in good health. The sequencing input was naive CD8+ T cells sorted from blood. The genes are TRBV4-1 and TRBJ1-1; the match to TRBD1 covers 8 bases. DNA for the CDR3: TGCGCCAGCAGCCACCCAGGGGGCGCCGGAACTGAAGCTTTCTTT. It is translated as CASSHPGGAGTEAFF.